This T cell receptor (beta chain) was obtained from a study of CD8+ T cells in alopecia areata. Treatment given: oral pan-JAK inhibitor, 5-10 mg twice daily. Investigators isolated RNA and reverse transcribed it into cDNA to act as the sequencing template. The table came from immunoSEQ multiplex PCR; TCRdb's copy has only in-frame clones and leaves some out. The sample carries 150,000 to 200,000 clones, roughly three fifths recorded once. The TCR was taken from a human donor with alopecia areata. The source material was CD4+ T cells sorted from blood, sampled at approximately week 50, from a patient treated with tofacitinib.

CDR3 loop: CATSSFLQPQHF. The CDR3, as DNA: TGTGCCACCAGCAGCTTTCTGCAGCCCCAGCATTTT. The chain carries TRBV15 and TRBJ1-5; D remains unclear. The CDR3 length is 12 residues. With 3 bases removed from V and 7 bases from J, the gap between germline ends came to 7 bases. Germline CDR1 LNHNV, CDR2 YYDKDF (reference sequence).